One TCR beta chain is described in this entry. The antigen is not known. A multiplex PCR was run with 60 Vbeta primers and 13 Jbeta primers. Produced via immunoSEQ multiplex PCR; TCRdb's table is partial and in-frame only. The sample comprises about 140,000 clones, approximately 80% of which are singletons, and about 4.7% rests with the top ten. The sample is drawn from a study of cytomegalovirus exposure and HLA in healthy donors. Study outcomes and limitations: Reportedly, HLA-A and HLA-B alleles of most subjects were accurately predicted from TCR beta. Apparent HLA restriction characterized most CMV-associated TCR beta chains in a later analysis.

Between the trimmed V and J ends, which lost 5 bases and 6 bases, there was a span of 10 bases. Germline V lookup: CDR1 SGHTA, CDR2 FQGNSA. The CDR3 sequence is 12 residues long. The TCR originated in a male donor in good health and CMV-seronegative. Sequencing used PBMCs. This rearrangement joins TRBV7-2 to TRBJ1-2, with D uncertain. The CDR3, as DNA: TGTGCCAGCAGCCCACACGGGGATGGCTACACCTTC. Amino acids: CASSPHGDGYTF.